The entry that follows covers one T cell receptor (beta chain) sequence. These data originate in a study of cytomegalovirus exposure and HLA in healthy donors. Primers included in the PCR were 60 Vbeta and 13 Jbeta primers. TCRdb keeps only in-frame clones here, not all; method: immunoSEQ multiplex PCR. Among 150,000 or so clones listed, approximately 73% were seen once. Germline CDR1 is LNHNV and CDR2 is YYDKDF (reference sequence). After removal of 1 base from V and 3 bases from J, the junction contained 16 bases not matched to a gene. The CDR3 contains 20 residues. The J gene is TRBJ2-1, the V gene TRBV15; 9 bases map to TRBD2. This clonotype was sampled from a woman aged 18 to 35 in good health and CMV-seronegative. Sequences were obtained from PBMCs. The DNA for the CDR3 is TGTGCCACCAGCAGAGGAGGGGAGCGGGGGGCCTACCAGATCTACAATGAGCAGTTCTTC. It translates to CATSRGGERGAYQIYNEQFF. The variable domain in full, with the rest retrieved from reference TRBV15 and TRBJ2-1, is DAMVIQNPRYQVTQFGKPVTLSCSQTLNHNVMYWYQQKSSQAPKLLFHYYDKDFNNEADTPDNFQSRRPNTSFCFLDIRSPGLGDTAMYLCATSRGGERGAYQIYNEQFFGPGTRLTVL.